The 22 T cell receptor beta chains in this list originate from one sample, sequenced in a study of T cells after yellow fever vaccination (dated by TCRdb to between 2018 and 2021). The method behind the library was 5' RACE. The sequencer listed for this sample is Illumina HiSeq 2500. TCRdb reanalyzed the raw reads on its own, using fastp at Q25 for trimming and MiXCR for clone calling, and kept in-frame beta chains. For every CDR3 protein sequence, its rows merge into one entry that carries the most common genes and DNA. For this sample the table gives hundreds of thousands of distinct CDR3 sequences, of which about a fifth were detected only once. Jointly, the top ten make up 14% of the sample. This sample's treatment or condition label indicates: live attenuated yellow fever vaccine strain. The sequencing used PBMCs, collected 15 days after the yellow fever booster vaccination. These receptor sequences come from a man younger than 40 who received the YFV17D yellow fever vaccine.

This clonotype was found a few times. The chain's CDR3 is CSASITSGRYNEQFF. The CDR3 region has the DNA TGCAGTGCTAGTATTACTAGCGGGAGGTACAATGAGCAGTTCTTC. The chain links TRBV20-1 to TRBJ2-1; 12 positions match TRBD2. Germline CDR1 and CDR2: DFQATT and SNEGSKA (reference sequence). Trimming removed 3 bases from V and 4 bases from J; junction bases left unmatched: 4. CDR3 length: 15 residues.

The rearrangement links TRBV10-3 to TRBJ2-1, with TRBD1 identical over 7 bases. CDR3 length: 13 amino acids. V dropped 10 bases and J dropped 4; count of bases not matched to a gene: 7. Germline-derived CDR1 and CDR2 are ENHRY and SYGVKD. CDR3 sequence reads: CASSGTEYNEQFF. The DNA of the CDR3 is TGTGCCAGCTCCGGGACAGAGTACAATGAGCAGTTCTTC.

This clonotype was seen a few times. CDR3 DNA: TGTGCCAGCAGCCTGGAAGTCGACACTGAAGCTTTCTTT. Protein product: CASSLEVDTEAFF. The chain employs TRBV7-2 and TRBJ1-1, with D uncertain. With 5 bases removed from V and 3 bases from J, the gap between germline ends came to 10 bases. The CDR3 is made up of 13 amino acids. Looked up from germline, CDR1 is SGHTA and CDR2 is FQGNSA. The whole variable domain, remainder taken from reference TRBV7-2 and TRBJ1-1, is GAGVSQSPSNKVTEKGKDVELRCDPISGHTALYWYRQSLGQGLEFLIYFQGNSAPDKSGLPSDRFSAERTGGSVSTLTIQRTQQEDSAVYLCASSLEVDTEAFFGQGTRLTVV.

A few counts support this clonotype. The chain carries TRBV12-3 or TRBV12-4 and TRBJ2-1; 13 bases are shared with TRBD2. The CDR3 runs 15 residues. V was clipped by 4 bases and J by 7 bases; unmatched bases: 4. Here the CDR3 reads CASSWTSGSRNEQFF. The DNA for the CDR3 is TGTGCCAGCAGTTGGACTAGCGGGAGTCGTAATGAGCAGTTCTTC.

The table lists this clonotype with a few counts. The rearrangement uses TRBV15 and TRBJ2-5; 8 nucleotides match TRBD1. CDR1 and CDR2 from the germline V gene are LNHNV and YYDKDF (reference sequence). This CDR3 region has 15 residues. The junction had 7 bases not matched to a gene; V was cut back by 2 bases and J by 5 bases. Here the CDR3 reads CATSRPGQGGETQYF. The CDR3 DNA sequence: TGTGCCACCAGCAGACCAGGACAGGGTGGGGAGACCCAGTACTTC.

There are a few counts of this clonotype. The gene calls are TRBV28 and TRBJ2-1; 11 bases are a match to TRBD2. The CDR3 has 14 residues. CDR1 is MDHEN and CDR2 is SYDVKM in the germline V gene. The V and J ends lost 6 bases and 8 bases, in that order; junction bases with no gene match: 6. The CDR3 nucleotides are TGTGCCAGCAGAATAGCGGGAGGGAGCTATGAGCAGTTCTTC. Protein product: CASRIAGGSYEQFF. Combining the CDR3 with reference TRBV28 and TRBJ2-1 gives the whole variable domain DVKVTQSSRYLVKRTGEKVFLECVQDMDHENMFWYRQDPGLGLRLIYFSYDVKMKEKGDIPEGYSVSREKKERFSLILESASTNQTSMYLCASRIAGGSYEQFFGPGTRLTVL.

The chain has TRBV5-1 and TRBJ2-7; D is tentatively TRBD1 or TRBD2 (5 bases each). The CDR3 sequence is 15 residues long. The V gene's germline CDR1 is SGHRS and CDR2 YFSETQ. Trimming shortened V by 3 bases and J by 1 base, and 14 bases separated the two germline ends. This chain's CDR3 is CASSSISGPSYEQYF. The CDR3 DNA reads TGCGCCAGCAGCTCCATCTCGGGGCCTTCCTACGAGCAGTACTTC.

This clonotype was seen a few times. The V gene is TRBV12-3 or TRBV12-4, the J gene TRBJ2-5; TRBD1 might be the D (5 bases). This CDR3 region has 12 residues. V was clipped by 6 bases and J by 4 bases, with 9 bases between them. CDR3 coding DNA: TGTGCCAGCAGCAGGACAAGAGAGACCCAGTACTTC. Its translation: CASSRTRETQYF.

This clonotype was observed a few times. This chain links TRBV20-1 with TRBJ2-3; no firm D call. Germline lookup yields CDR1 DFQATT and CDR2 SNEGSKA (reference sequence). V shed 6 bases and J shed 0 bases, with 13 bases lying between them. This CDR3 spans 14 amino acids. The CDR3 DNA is TGCAGTGCCCTCCGCGCCGGAAGCACAGATACGCAGTATTTT. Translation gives CSALRAGSTDTQYF.

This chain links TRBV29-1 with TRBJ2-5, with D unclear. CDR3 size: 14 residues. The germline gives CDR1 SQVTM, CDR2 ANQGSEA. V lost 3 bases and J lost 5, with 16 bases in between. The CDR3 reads CSVDGASASETQYF. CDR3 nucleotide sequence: TGCAGCGTTGATGGAGCTTCAGCCTCGGAGACCCAGTACTTC.

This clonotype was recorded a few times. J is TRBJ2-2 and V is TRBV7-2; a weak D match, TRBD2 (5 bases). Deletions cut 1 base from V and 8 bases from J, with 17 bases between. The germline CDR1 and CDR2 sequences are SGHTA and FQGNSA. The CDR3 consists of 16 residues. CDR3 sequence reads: CASSLVGGWTGGELFF. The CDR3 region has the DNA TGTGCCAGCAGCTTAGTCGGCGGGTGGACCGGAGGGGAGCTGTTTTTT.

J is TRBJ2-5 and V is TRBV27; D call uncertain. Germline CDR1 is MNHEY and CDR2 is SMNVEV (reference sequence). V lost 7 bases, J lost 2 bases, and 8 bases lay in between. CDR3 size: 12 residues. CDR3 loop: CASIDTQETQYF. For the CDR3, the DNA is TGTGCCAGCATCGATACGCAAGAGACCCAGTACTTC.

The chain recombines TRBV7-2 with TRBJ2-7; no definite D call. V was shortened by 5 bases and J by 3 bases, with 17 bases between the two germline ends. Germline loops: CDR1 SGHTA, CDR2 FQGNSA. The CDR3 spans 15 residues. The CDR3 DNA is TGTGCCAGCAGCAGATCCGACGGGCCCCTCTACGAGCAGTACTTC. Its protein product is CASSRSDGPLYEQYF. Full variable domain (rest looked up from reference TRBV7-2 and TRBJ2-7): GAGVSQSPSNKVTEKGKDVELRCDPISGHTALYWYRQSLGQGLEFLIYFQGNSAPDKSGLPSDRFSAERTGGSVSTLTIQRTQQEDSAVYLCASSRSDGPLYEQYFGPGTRLTVT.

In DNA, the CDR3 is TGTGCCAGCAGTTTGGGGGTCTCAAGAAATGAAAAACTGTTTTTT. Protein product: CASSLGVSRNEKLFF. This chain links TRBV27 with TRBJ1-4; a possible D gene is TRBD1 (5 bases). The CDR3 sequence is 15 residues long. Germline CDR1 MNHEY, CDR2 SMNVEV (reference sequence). V dropped 3 bases and J dropped 5 bases, with 13 bases sitting between them. Filled out from reference TRBV27 and TRBJ1-4, the complete variable domain reads EAQVTQNPRYLITVTGKKLTVTCSQNMNHEYMSWYRQDPGLGLRQIYYSMNVEVTDKGDVPEGYKVSRKEKRNFPLILESPSPNQTSLYFCASSLGVSRNEKLFFGSGTQLSVL.

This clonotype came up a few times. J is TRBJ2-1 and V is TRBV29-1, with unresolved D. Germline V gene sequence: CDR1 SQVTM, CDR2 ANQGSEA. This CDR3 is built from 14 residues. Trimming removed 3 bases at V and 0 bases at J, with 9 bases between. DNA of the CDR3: TGCAGCGTTGACTCGGACCGCTCCTACAATGAGCAGTTCTTC. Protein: CSVDSDRSYNEQFF.

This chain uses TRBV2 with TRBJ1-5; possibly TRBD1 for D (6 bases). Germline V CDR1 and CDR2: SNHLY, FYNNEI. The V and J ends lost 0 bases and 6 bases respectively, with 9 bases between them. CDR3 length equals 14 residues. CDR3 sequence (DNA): TGTGCCAGCAGTGAAGCAACAGGGTTTCAGCCCCAGCATTTT. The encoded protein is CASSEATGFQPQHF.

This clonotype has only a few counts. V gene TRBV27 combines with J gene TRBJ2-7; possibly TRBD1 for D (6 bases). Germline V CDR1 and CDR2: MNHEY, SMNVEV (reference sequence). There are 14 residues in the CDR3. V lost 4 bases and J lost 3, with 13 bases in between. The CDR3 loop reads CASSSGVGGYEQYF. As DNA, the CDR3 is TGTGCCAGCAGTTCCGGGGTAGGGGGCTACGAGCAGTACTTC.

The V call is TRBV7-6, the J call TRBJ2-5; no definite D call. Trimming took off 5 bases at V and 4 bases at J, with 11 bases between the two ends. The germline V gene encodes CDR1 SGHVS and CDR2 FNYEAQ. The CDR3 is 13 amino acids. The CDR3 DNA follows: TGTGCCAGCAGCCCTCCCATTCTAGAGACCCAGTACTTC. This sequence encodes CASSPPILETQYF.

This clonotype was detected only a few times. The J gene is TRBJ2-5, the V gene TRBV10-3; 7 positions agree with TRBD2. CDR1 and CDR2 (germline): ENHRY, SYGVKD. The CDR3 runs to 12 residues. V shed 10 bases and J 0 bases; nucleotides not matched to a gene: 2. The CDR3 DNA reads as TGTGCCACTCGGGAGGACCAAGAGACCCAGTACTTC. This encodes CATREDQETQYF.

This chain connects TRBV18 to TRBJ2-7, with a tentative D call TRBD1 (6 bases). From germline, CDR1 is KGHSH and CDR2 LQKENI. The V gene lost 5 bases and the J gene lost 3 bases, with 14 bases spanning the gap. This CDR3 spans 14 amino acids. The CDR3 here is CASSMSTGNYEQYF. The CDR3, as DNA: TGTGCCAGCTCAATGTCGACAGGCAACTACGAGCAGTACTTC.

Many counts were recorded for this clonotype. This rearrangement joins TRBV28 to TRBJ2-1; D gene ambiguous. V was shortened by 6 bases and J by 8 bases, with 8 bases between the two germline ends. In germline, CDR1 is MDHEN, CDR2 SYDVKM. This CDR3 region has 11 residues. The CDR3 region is CASSLGYEQFF. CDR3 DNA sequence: TGTGCCAGCAGCTTGGGTTATGAGCAGTTCTTC.

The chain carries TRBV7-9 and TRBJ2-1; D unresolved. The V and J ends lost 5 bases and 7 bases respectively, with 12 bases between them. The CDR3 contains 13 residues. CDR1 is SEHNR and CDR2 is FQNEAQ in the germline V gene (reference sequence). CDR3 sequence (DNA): TGTGCCAGCAGCCGTCTTCTACCGAATGAGCAGTTCTTC. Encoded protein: CASSRLLPNEQFF.